This T cell receptor beta chain was captured by sequencing in a study of Ad26.COV2.S vaccination and SARS-CoV-2 variants. Regarding treatment: around 19 received Ad26.COV2.S at low or high dose, single or two shots; 5 received placebo; per-sample allocation not given. Samples analyzed were those drawn on day 63 after the first vaccine or placebo injection. This table comes from immunoSEQ multiplex PCR, and its TCRdb copy is limited to in-frame clones, with some not included. The sample contains 300,000 to 350,000 clones, almost 90% of which appear only once. This clone was seen just once. Germline values: CDR1 KGHSH, CDR2 LQKENI. The CDR3 runs 16 residues. Trimming cost V 3 bases and J 3 bases, with 15 bases left between them.

The source was peripheral blood, collected in a trial of Ad26.COV2.S vaccine versus placebo. This rearrangement joins TRBV18 to TRBJ2-1; tentative D call: TRBD2 (5 bases). The clonotype comes from a person between 18 and 65 years old who received the Ad26.COV2.S COVID-19 vaccine or a placebo. In nucleotides, the CDR3 is TGTGCCAGCTCACCGACATTCATGGCGGGCTACAATGAGCAGTTCTTC. Amino acids: CASSPTFMAGYNEQFF. Together with reference TRBV18 and TRBJ2-1, the CDR3 gives the full variable domain: NAGVMQNPRHLVRRRGQEARLRCSPMKGHSHVYWYRQLPEEGLKFMVYLQKENIIDESGMPKERFSAEFPKEGPSILRIQQVVRGDSAAYFCASSPTFMAGYNEQFFGPGTRLTVL.